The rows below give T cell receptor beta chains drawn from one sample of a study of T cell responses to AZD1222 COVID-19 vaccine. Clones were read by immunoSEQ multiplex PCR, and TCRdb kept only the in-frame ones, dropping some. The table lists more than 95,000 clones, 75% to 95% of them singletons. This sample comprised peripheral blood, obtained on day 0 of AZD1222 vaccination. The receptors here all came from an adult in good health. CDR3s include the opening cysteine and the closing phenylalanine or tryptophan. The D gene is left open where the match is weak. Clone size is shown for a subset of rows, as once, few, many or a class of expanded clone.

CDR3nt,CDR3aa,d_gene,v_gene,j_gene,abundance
TGTGCCAGCAGCGATGGGCAGGGCCGCACTGAAGCTTTCTTT,CASSDGQGRTEAFF,.,TRBV5-4,TRBJ1-1,.
TGTGCCAGCCGGGGGACCTGGGCTGAGCAGTTCTTC,CASRGTWAEQFF,.,TRBV2,TRBJ2-1,.
TGTGCCTGGAGTGCCGACAGTTCCTTTAGGGAAAAACTGTTTTTT,CAWSADSSFREKLFF,.,TRBV30,TRBJ1-4,once
TGTGCCAGCAGTTTACAGGGGGCTCAGCCCCAGCATTTT,CASSLQGAQPQHF,TRBD1,TRBV28,TRBJ1-5,.
TGTGCCAGCAGGACTAGCGGGAGGGAAATGGAGCAGTTCTTC,CASRTSGREMEQFF,TRBD2,TRBV3-1/TRBV3-2,TRBJ2-1,.
TGCGCCAGCAGTCAATCACCGGGGTTCGTTGGCGGGAGCTCCACAGATACGCAGTATTTT,CASSQSPGFVGGSSTDTQYF,TRBD2,TRBV23-1,TRBJ2-3,.
TGTGCCAGCAGCTCCCGGACTAGCAGCAGCAATGAGCAGTTCTTC,CASSSRTSSSNEQFF,TRBD2,TRBV11-3,TRBJ2-1,.
TGTGCCAGCAGCTTGGACAATTACGAGCAGTTCTTC,CASSLDNYEQFF,.,TRBV5-4,TRBJ2-1,.
TGTGCCAGCAGCTTAGACAGGGGGCTCAATTCACCCCTCCACTTT,CASSLDRGLNSPLHF,TRBD1,TRBV11-2,TRBJ1-6,once
TGTGCCAGCAGCTTCCGGGAACCAGGGGCTGGAGAGCAGTACTTC,CASSFREPGAGEQYF,.,TRBV7-2,TRBJ2-7,few
TGTGCCTGGACCCCAGGCACAGATACGCAGTATTTT,CAWTPGTDTQYF,.,TRBV30,TRBJ2-3,.
TGTGCCAGCAGTTATACAGAACACGAGCAGTACTTC,CASSYTEHEQYF,.,TRBV11-2,TRBJ2-7,.
TGTGCCAGCAGCTTGAGCTCCTACGAGCAGTACTTC,CASSLSSYEQYF,.,TRBV28,TRBJ2-7,.
TGTGCCAGCAGCCCTGGGGAAGTCGCAGATACGCAGTATTTT,CASSPGEVADTQYF,.,TRBV3-1/TRBV3-2,TRBJ2-3,.
TGTGCCAGCAGTCGACAGGGGATGGGCACTGAAGCTTTCTTT,CASSRQGMGTEAFF,TRBD1,TRBV6-5,TRBJ1-1,.
TGTGCCAGCAGCTGGACAGGGGCCCCAGGGTCCGAGCAGTACTTC,CASSWTGAPGSEQYF,TRBD1,TRBV28,TRBJ2-7,.
TGTGCCAGCAGCCACTTCGGGACGGGCTACGAGCAGTACTTC,CASSHFGTGYEQYF,.,TRBV14,TRBJ2-7,.
TGTGCCAGCAGCTTCGGGACTAGCGGGAGACATTACAATGAGCAGTTCTTC,CASSFGTSGRHYNEQFF,TRBD2,TRBV7-9,TRBJ2-1,.
TGTGCCAGCAGTTACTCGTCTGCGGGAGGCTATGGCTACACCTTC,CASSYSSAGGYGYTF,.,TRBV6-5,TRBJ1-2,.
TGTGCCAGCAGTCCAACCAGAGGGAACACTGAAGCTTTCTTT,CASSPTRGNTEAFF,.,TRBV28,TRBJ1-1,.
TGTGCCAGCAGCTTAGCCTCGGGTAGCGGGACATACAATGAGCAGTTCTTC,CASSLASGSGTYNEQFF,TRBD2,TRBV7-2,TRBJ2-1,.
TGTGCCAGTCGACAGGGCGGAAGCAATCAGCCCCAGCATTTT,CASRQGGSNQPQHF,TRBD1,TRBV28,TRBJ1-5,.
TGTGCCAGCAGCTTAGCCGGGGGGTTACGGGAGAACGCCTACGAGCAGTACTTC,CASSLAGGLRENAYEQYF,TRBD2,TRBV7-9,TRBJ2-7,.
TGTGCCAGCAGCTTGGCACTTACCTACCCCTACAATGAGCAGTTCTTC,CASSLALTYPYNEQFF,.,TRBV7-2,TRBJ2-1,.
TGTGCCAGCAGTGAATCAGCCGACAGGGGGCGCGAGACCCAGTACTTC,CASSESADRGRETQYF,TRBD1,TRBV25-1,TRBJ2-5,.
TGTGCCAGCACCTTACTACAGGGAGGTGCGAATTCACCCCTCCACTTT,CASTLLQGGANSPLHF,.,TRBV5-8,TRBJ1-6,.
TGCGCCAGCAGCGATTCACAGGGACCTAATTCACCCCTCCACTTT,CASSDSQGPNSPLHF,.,TRBV5-1,TRBJ1-6,.
TGTGCCAGCAGCCAAGATAAAAACGGGGCGGGAAAACTGTTTTTT,CASSQDKNGAGKLFF,.,TRBV4-2,TRBJ1-4,.
TGTGCCAGCAGCTTAGGAGCTAGCGGGCGATACACAGATACGCAGTATTTT,CASSLGASGRYTDTQYF,TRBD2,TRBV7-6,TRBJ2-3,.
TGTGCCAGCAGCCCGGGCGGCAGGGGGGGATCCTACGAGCAGTACTTC,CASSPGGRGGSYEQYF,.,TRBV5-4,TRBJ2-7,.
TGTGCCAGCTCACCATCAGGGGTCTACAATGAGCAGTTCTTC,CASSPSGVYNEQFF,.,TRBV18,TRBJ2-1,once
TGTGCCAGCGGTAAAACAGGAGCCGAAGCTTTCTTT,CASGKTGAEAFF,.,TRBV14,TRBJ1-1,.
TGCGCCAGCTCCCACGGGACCGAAGGGGGGGCATATGGCTACACCTTC,CASSHGTEGGAYGYTF,.,TRBV5-1,TRBJ1-2,.
TGTGCCAGCAGGGGATGGGGCGGCAATGAGCAGTTCTTC,CASRGWGGNEQFF,.,TRBV5-6,TRBJ2-1,once
TGTGCCAGCAGTTTATATCAGGACAGGGGGTTCAATCAGCCCCAGCATTTT,CASSLYQDRGFNQPQHF,TRBD1,TRBV27,TRBJ1-5,.
TGTGCCAGTATGGGGTACACCGGGGAGCTGTTTTTT,CASMGYTGELFF,.,TRBV19,TRBJ2-2,.
TGTGCCAGCAGTCCCACCGGGGTAGCGGGACTGGGTGAGCAGTTCTTC,CASSPTGVAGLGEQFF,TRBD2,TRBV28,TRBJ2-1,.
TGTGCCAGCAGTGACAGACCCGCCGGCACAGATACGCAGTATTTT,CASSDRPAGTDTQYF,.,TRBV6-4,TRBJ2-3,.
TGTGCCAGCAGTGAATCGGAGACCCAGTACTTC,CASSESETQYF,.,TRBV6-1,TRBJ2-5,once
TGTGCCAGCAGCTCTGGAGTAGGGGTAGGGGACACTGAAGCTTTCTTT,CASSSGVGVGDTEAFF,.,TRBV7-9,TRBJ1-1,.
TGTGCCATCAGGGACAGGGAGGGCAGCTACGAGCAGTACTTC,CAIRDREGSYEQYF,.,TRBV10-3,TRBJ2-7,.
TGCGCCAGCAGCCAGAGAGACAGAGCATCCAGGGATAATTCACCCCTCCACTTT,CASSQRDRASRDNSPLHF,.,TRBV4-1,TRBJ1-6,.
TGTGCCAGCAGCCAAGAGGGTGGCGGGATTTCGTTCTTC,CASSQEGGGISFF,.,TRBV25-1,TRBJ2-1,.
TGCGCCAGCAGCTCGGGACAGGGAGCAGATACGCAGTATTTT,CASSSGQGADTQYF,TRBD1,TRBV5-1,TRBJ2-3,.
TGCAGCGTTGCCAGTAGCAATCAGCCCCAGCATTTT,CSVASSNQPQHF,.,TRBV29-1,TRBJ1-5,.
TGTGCCAGCAGCTACTCGGCAGATACGCAGTATTTT,CASSYSADTQYF,.,TRBV7-2,TRBJ2-3,.
TGTGCCAGCAGCGTAGCTACAAGGGGGGAACTGTTTTTT,CASSVATRGELFF,.,TRBV9,TRBJ1-4,.
TGTGCCAGCAGCTTAGCAGGGACCTACGAGCAGTACTTC,CASSLAGTYEQYF,.,TRBV7-9,TRBJ2-7,few
TGTGCCAGCAGTGTAACAGAGTATGGCTACACCTTC,CASSVTEYGYTF,.,TRBV28,TRBJ1-2,.
TGTGCCAGCAGTTTCCGGGACAGTAATGAAAAACTGTTTTTT,CASSFRDSNEKLFF,TRBD1,TRBV2,TRBJ1-4,.
TGTGCCTCGAGACGGGACAGCAACTACGAGCAGTACTTC,CASRRDSNYEQYF,TRBD1,TRBV6-5,TRBJ2-7,.
TGCGCCAGCAGCCAAGATACGGGGGGAACCTACAATGAGCAGTTCTTC,CASSQDTGGTYNEQFF,TRBD2,TRBV4-3,TRBJ2-1,.
TGTGCCACCAGCAGAGATGATATTCGGGGAACCTCCTACGAGCAGTACTTC,CATSRDDIRGTSYEQYF,.,TRBV15,TRBJ2-7,.
TGTGCCAGCAGCTTAGACATGAACACTGAAGCTTTCTTT,CASSLDMNTEAFF,.,TRBV7-8,TRBJ1-1,.
TGCGCCAGCAGCAGGGGTGAAGGCGGGGAGCTGTTTTTT,CASSRGEGGELFF,.,TRBV5-1,TRBJ2-2,once
TGTGCCAGCAGCCAAGGTAACAGGGGTGAGCAGTTCTTC,CASSQGNRGEQFF,TRBD1,TRBV14,TRBJ2-1,.
TGTGCCAGCAGACGGGAGATTGAAACAGATACGCAGTATTTT,CASRREIETDTQYF,.,TRBV5-4,TRBJ2-3,.